The 24 T cell receptor beta chains below all came from one sample that was sequenced in a study of naive and memory T cell subsets. Two oligonucleotides, mixed equimolar, formed the beta constant-region primer covering TRBC1 and TRBC2. Each CDR3 protein is one row after TCRdb ran MiXCR on the UMI-ligation and nested PCR reads. The sample records some 150,000 distinct CDR3 sequences, approximately 15% being singletons. The sequenced material came from naive CD4+ T cells from blood. These receptors all come from a human donor in good health.

In this sample, this clonotype turned up once. This chain uses TRBV5-5 with TRBJ1-4, with 12 nucleotides matching TRBD1. The V gene's germline CDR1 is SGHKS and CDR2 YYEKEE (reference sequence). J lost 8 bases, V lost 4 bases, and 6 bases had no gene match. The CDR3 covers 15 residues. This CDR3 reads CASSGGTGGREKLFF. The CDR3 DNA reads TGTGCCAGCAGCGGCGGGACAGGGGGCCGGGAAAAACTGTTTTTT.

This clonotype showed up just a few times. The chain couples TRBV19 to TRBJ2-6, with TRBD1 as a possible D gene (6 bases). From germline, CDR1 is LNHDA and CDR2 SQIVND (reference sequence). V was clipped by 5 bases and J by 0 bases, with 20 bases between them. This CDR3 region has 19 residues. CDR3 DNA: TGTGCCAGTAGTCTTGTTTGGGACACGGCTTACTCTGGGGCCAACGTCCTGACTTTC. It specifies CASSLVWDTAYSGANVLTF.

This clonotype has a handful of counts. The gene calls are TRBV11-2 and TRBJ1-2, with 7 bases lining up with TRBD1. After removal of 3 bases from V and 8 bases from J, the junction contained 3 bases not matched to a gene. The germline V gene encodes CDR1 SGHAT and CDR2 FQNNGV. CDR3 length equals 12 residues. Here the CDR3 reads CASSLAGGGYTF. The CDR3 nucleotides are TGTGCCAGCAGCTTGGCAGGGGGAGGCTACACCTTC.

The genes are TRBV7-2 and TRBJ2-7; D gene unclear. The V gene's germline CDR1 is SGHTA and CDR2 FQGNSA. The CDR3 is 12 amino acids. V was pared by 1 base and J by 3 bases, with 4 bases between. The CDR3 DNA is TGTGCCAGCAGCTTAGATCACTACGAGCAGTACTTC. Its translation is CASSLDHYEQYF.

The CDR3 DNA sequence: TGTGCCAGTGGAGGAGGGCAGTCTGGACGGATGCCCCAGCATTTT. Translation: CASGGGQSGRMPQHF. The chain combines TRBV28 with TRBJ1-5; D gene uncertain. This CDR3 contains 15 residues. The germline V gene has CDR1 MDHEN and CDR2 SYDVKM. V lost 9 bases and J lost 9, with 24 bases in between.

This clonotype was seen a handful of times. The rearrangement links TRBV27 to TRBJ2-3, with TRBD2 identical over 8 bases. V was clipped by 8 bases and J by 4 bases; unmatched bases: 11. This CDR3 is built from 15 residues. CDR1 and CDR2 from the germline V gene are MNHEY and SMNVEV (reference sequence). The CDR3 spells CASGRVEAGADTQYF. DNA of the CDR3: TGTGCCAGCGGGCGGGTCGAAGCGGGGGCAGATACGCAGTATTTT.

The chain recombines TRBV10-3 with TRBJ2-7; D might be TRBD1 (6 bases). V lost 10 bases and J lost 3, with 19 bases in between. Germline V gene sequence: CDR1 ENHRY, CDR2 SYGVKD. The CDR3 extends over 14 amino acids. The CDR3 region is CATHPAGTNYEQYF. CDR3 nucleotides: TGTGCCACCCACCCGGCCGGGACAAACTACGAGCAGTACTTC.

The V call is TRBV12-3 or TRBV12-4, the J call TRBJ1-1; 7 bases match TRBD1. The CDR3 contains 13 residues. With 5 bases clipped from V and 8 bases from J, the junction kept 8 bases outside the gene matches. CDR3 in DNA: TGTGCCAGCAGTCCCCACAGGGGAGAAGAAGCTTTCTTT. Translating it yields CASSPHRGEEAFF.

The chain has TRBV5-6 and TRBJ2-3; tentative D call: TRBD2 (5 bases). There are 14 residues in the CDR3. Trimming stripped 4 bases from V and 0 bases from J, with 9 bases between. CDR1 is SGHDT and CDR2 is YYEEEE in the germline V gene. CDR3 amino acids: CASSKDWSTDTQYF. The CDR3 nucleotides are TGTGCCAGCAGCAAGGACTGGAGCACAGATACGCAGTATTTT.

The rearrangement links TRBV5-4 to TRBJ2-7; 9 nucleotides match TRBD1. V shed 0 bases and J 5 bases; nucleotides not matched to a gene: 6. From germline, CDR1 is SGHNT and CDR2 YYREEE (reference sequence). CDR3 length: 15 residues. DNA for the CDR3: TGTGCCAGCAGCTTGGTGGCGGGACAGGGAAACGAGCAGTACTTC. Its translation: CASSLVAGQGNEQYF.

In its sample, this clonotype was seen many times. This chain links TRBV5-1 with TRBJ2-1; D might be TRBD2 (5 bases). V lost 2 bases to trimming and J lost 7 bases, with 7 bases between them. Germline lookup yields CDR1 SGHRS and CDR2 YFSETQ. This CDR3 region has 12 residues. The CDR3 reads CASSFSGNEQFF. Here the CDR3 DNA reads TGCGCCAGCAGCTTTTCGGGAAATGAGCAGTTCTTC.

V is TRBV28 and J is TRBJ1-1; a weak D match, TRBD1 (5 bases). Germline CDR1 is MDHEN and CDR2 is SYDVKM. The CDR3 is 15 amino acids. V was clipped by 5 bases and J by 1 base, with 14 bases between them. The CDR3, as DNA: TGTGCCAGCAGTCCCCCTGGGCAGGGGAACACTGAAGCTTTCTTT. Translation: CASSPPGQGNTEAFF.

This clonotype was seen many times. This chain joins TRBV10-3 and TRBJ2-7; weak D call: TRBD1 (5 bases). The CDR3 has 15 residues. Germline-derived CDR1 and CDR2 are ENHRY and SYGVKD. Trimming removed 5 bases from V and 0 bases from J, with 14 bases in between. The CDR3 loop reads CAISKGSSTSYEQYF. The CDR3 bases are TGTGCCATCAGTAAGGGGTCATCCACCTCCTACGAGCAGTACTTC.

The chain carries TRBV11-3 and TRBJ2-1, with D possibly TRBD2 on 6 matching bases. Trimming removed 0 bases at V and 8 bases at J, with 8 bases between. Germline V gene data show CDR1 as SGHNT and CDR2 as YENEEA. There are 13 residues in the CDR3. CDR3 sequence reads: CASSLEGGDEQFF. The CDR3 coding sequence is TGTGCCAGCAGCTTAGAGGGGGGAGATGAGCAGTTCTTC. Using reference TRBV11-3 and TRBJ2-1 for the parts outside the CDR3, the full variable domain is EAGVVQSPRYKIIEKKQPVAFWCNPISGHNTLYWYLQNLGQGPELLIRYENEEAVDDSQLPKDRFSAERLKGVDSTLKIQPAELGDSAVYLCASSLEGGDEQFFGPGTRLTVL.

The genes are TRBV9 and TRBJ2-2; tentatively, D is TRBD2 (5 bases). The CDR3 runs 16 residues. The V gene lost 1 base and the J gene lost 3 bases, with 13 bases spanning the gap. Germline CDR1 SGDLS, CDR2 YYNGEE. CDR3 amino acids: CASSVTGRGDTGELFF. The CDR3 DNA reads as TGTGCCAGCAGCGTAACGGGGAGAGGTGACACCGGGGAGCTGTTTTTT.

This clonotype was found a few times. This chain links TRBV28 with TRBJ2-5; the D is unclear. Per the germline V gene, CDR1 is MDHEN and CDR2 is SYDVKM. This CDR3 is built from 10 residues. V lost 6 bases and J lost 7, with 6 bases in between. For the CDR3, the DNA is TGTGCCAGCAGAAAGGGGACCCAGTACTTC. It codes for CASRKGTQYF.

The chain has TRBV5-1 and TRBJ2-7; 9 positions match TRBD2. V lost 4 bases to trimming and J lost 2 bases; unmatched junction nucleotides: 16. Looked up from germline, CDR1 is SGHRS and CDR2 is YFSETQ. This CDR3 has 18 amino acids. CDR3 coding DNA: TGCGCCAGCAGCCCCGTTACCTCTAGCGGGACTCAGCCCTACGAGCAGTACTTC. Its translation: CASSPVTSSGTQPYEQYF.

The V and J genes are TRBV6-1 and TRBJ1-3, with TRBD1 matching over 9 bases. The V gene end was trimmed by 1 base and the J gene end by 3 bases; junction bases not matched to a gene: 1. Germline V gives CDR1 MNHNS, CDR2 SASEGT. The CDR3 sequence is 15 residues long. The CDR3 region has the DNA TGTGCCAGCAGTGAAGGACAGGGGGGTGGAAACACCATATATTTT. Protein product: CASSEGQGGGNTIYF.

This clonotype was seen a handful of times. This chain joins TRBV6-2 or TRBV6-3 and TRBJ1-1; 7 bases fit TRBD1. V was pared by 2 bases and J by 1 base, with 7 bases of the junction left unmatched. CDR1 and CDR2 from the germline V gene are MNHEY and SVGEGT. The CDR3 covers 16 residues. CDR3 nucleotide sequence: TGTGCCAGCAGTTACCGGGACAGCCCAAGGAACACTGAAGCTTTCTTT. The encoded protein is CASSYRDSPRNTEAFF.

The genes are TRBV6-2 or TRBV6-3 and TRBJ2-3, with 7 bases lining up with TRBD2. The junction had 10 bases not matched to a gene; V was cut back by 7 bases and J by 3 bases. Germline V gives CDR1 MNHEY, CDR2 SVGEGT. The CDR3 has 15 residues. The CDR3 sequence: CASTVGAGRTDTQYF. The DNA of the CDR3 is TGTGCCAGCACCGTCGGAGCGGGGCGGACAGATACGCAGTATTTT.

This clonotype occurred many times. V and J are TRBV20-1 and TRBJ2-3, with 10 nucleotides matching TRBD2. The CDR3 contains 16 residues. V lost 0 bases and J lost 5; bases outside the gene matches: 8. Germline V CDR1 and CDR2: DFQATT, SNEGSKA (reference sequence). Here the CDR3 reads CSARDPSGSFLDTQYF. DNA for the CDR3: TGCAGTGCTAGAGATCCTAGCGGGAGTTTTTTAGATACGCAGTATTTT.

This clonotype was counted a few times. J is TRBJ2-1 and V is TRBV29-1; 12 positions agree with TRBD2. CDR1 and CDR2 (germline): SQVTM, ANQGSEA. This CDR3 has 14 amino acids. V lost 6 bases, J lost 7 bases, and 7 bases stayed unmatched. CDR3 nucleotide sequence: TGCAGCGTGGAGGGCACTAGCGGGGGGAATGAGCAGTTCTTC. It encodes CSVEGTSGGNEQFF.

This clonotype appeared a few times. The rearrangement links TRBV7-8 to TRBJ1-5; D call uncertain. Trimming took off 5 bases at V and 10 bases at J, with 27 bases between the two ends. This CDR3 spans 17 amino acids. Germline CDR1 is SGHVS and CDR2 is FQNEAQ. The CDR3: CASSPVRRQVVLIPQHF. CDR3 DNA: TGTGCCAGCAGCCCAGTCCGCCGCCAGGTCGTATTGATTCCCCAGCATTTT.

The CDR3 sequence: CAWNQGGTEETQYF. CDR3 bases: TGTGCCTGGAACCAAGGGGGGACGGAAGAGACCCAGTACTTC. The chain uses TRBV30 and TRBJ2-5; D is tentatively TRBD1 or TRBD2 (6 bases each). CDR1 GTSNPN and CDR2 SVGIG come from the germline V gene (reference sequence). V was cut by 4 bases and J by 3 bases, with 15 bases left in between. The CDR3 totals 14 residues.